This TCR beta chain came from a study of cytomegalovirus exposure and HLA in healthy donors (dated 2017 in TCRdb). With respect to the entire study: According to an earlier analysis of around 600 of the donors, some 180 million T cells yielded some 110 million unique TCR beta sequences and more than 250 Gb of sequence data. Donor age, sex, ethnicity and CMV serostatus were compiled together with the repertoire data. The number of typed donors differed by locus: about 620-640 for A, B, C, DRB1 and DQB1; some 500 for DQA1; around 610 for DPA1; and some 470 for DPB1. A later analysis re-examined previously published TCR beta repertoires from over 500 donors and added high-resolution HLA genotyping to investigate patterns of TCR occurrence. The T cell repertoires of 666 subjects were profiled by immunosequencing and related to cytomegalovirus serostatus. A later genetic analysis took genome-wide SNP genotypes for about 55% of the 666 donors and used that subset as a discovery cohort. On average, over 200,000 unique TCR beta nucleotide sequences were sequenced per donor among several hundred genotyped donors of the cohort, with about 17% of those sequences being non-productive. Besides the first cohort of around 700 subjects, a separate validation cohort made up of over 100 different subjects was used. The study combined high-throughput TCR immunosequencing, statistical association of individual TCRs with disease status, and machine learning to predict cytomegalovirus infection status. About 320 gigabases of sequencing data and around 87 million unique TCR sequences were included in an early release covering several hundred HLA-typed donors. Every discovery cohort repertoire had been produced on one sequencing platform. Of the roughly 410 genotyped donors, less than 90% were placed in the genetic ancestry cluster associated with self-reported Caucasian donors. HLA typing included class I and class II loci at four-digit resolution. The later analysis used no new phenotypic data to find candidate immune exposures, relying instead on TCR beta sequences and their occurrence across donors. Because of strong linkage in the cohort, roughly five DR-DQ haplotypes were treated as single units for association and clustering. In an earlier analysis of around 540 of the donors, high-throughput TCR beta sequencing was used to judge whether each TCR beta V gene segment behaved as functional or pseudogenic. The study aimed to test whether cataloging public T cell receptors could reveal signatures of past pathogen exposure.

The junction shows trimming of 3 bases on V and 0 bases on J, plus 5 bases between the germline ends. Taken from the germline V gene, the CDR1 and CDR2 loops are SGHTA and FQGTGA. The CDR3, from cysteine to phenylalanine, totals 13 residues. This entry keeps only the CDR3 DNA: 39 bases, framed from base 1. The cohort comprised around 700 healthy bone marrow donors. At the time of sampling, every cohort member was nominally healthy, though immune exposures that went unrecorded were likely present. The donor tested CMV seronegative, placing the donor among the approximately 400 seronegative members of the cohort. A peripheral blood sample was provided by each donor, and peripheral blood mononuclear cells were used for TCR beta sequencing. The Qiagen DNeasy Blood Extraction Kit was used to extract genomic DNA from the blood cell samples. As to this clone: It has no known antigen specificity. The input lacks base qualities; no much larger clone sits a single base away.

General study outcomes and caveats: At a false discovery rate of 0.05, a later analysis linked around 15,000 TCR beta sequences to specific HLA alleles. While some public TCRs were present in many individuals, most TCR sequences turned up only very rarely across donors. In a later genetic analysis, fewer N-insertions in productive TCRs were reported among donors in an Asian-associated ancestry cluster than the roughly 700-donor mean. The classifier was reported to diagnose cytomegalovirus status with high specificity and sensitivity in both the original cohort and the validation cohort. Most CMV-associated TCR beta chains appeared to be HLA-restricted in a later analysis, and the HLA associations seemed to be driven largely by CMV exposure. A later analysis found that HLA-associated TCR beta chains were more clonally expanded and had lower generation probabilities than equally common non-associated chains. Sequencing depth was assumed to be roughly uniform across donors in the presence/absence analyses, though that assumption may not hold. According to a later analysis, TCR association rates differed among HLA loci, with DRB1 alleles showing the most associated TCRs and HLA-C alleles showing the fewest. The study gave a list of 150 to 200 TCR beta chains associated with cytomegalovirus. Immune exposure information for the cohort was limited to CMV serostatus. An earlier analysis of approximately 570 of the donors showed that most TCR beta V segments appeared in productive rearrangements either about 87% or about 30% of the time, which broadly matched IMGT annotations. A few of the identified cytomegalovirus-associated TCR beta chains were confirmed in vitro to be specific for cytomegalovirus antigens. Assigning TCR associations to individual alleles was difficult when HLA alleles, especially DR and DQ, strongly co-occurred. A further reported finding was that TCR beta sequences accurately predicted the HLA-A and HLA-B alleles for most subjects in the first cohort. Some IMGT-functional V segments, including TRBV6-2 and TRBV6-3, could not be distinguished by the 87-base-pair reads and were therefore excluded. Because counts were too low, 15 or so rarely observed V segments, including chromosome 9 orphons, were excluded from the earlier analysis of 500 to 700 of the donors. The cohort was sequenced for TCR beta chains only, and without alpha or paired-chain data the features that could be detected were limited. A group of highly shared sequence variants was considered likely to be a technical artifact of the sequencing pipeline. Correlated functional status among segregating V segments might be attributable to linkage disequilibrium, but an unknown experimental factor could not be ruled out. Because HLA typing was unavailable for some donors at each locus, only the typed subset was used in association tests. A later analysis reported that several top co-occurrence clusters appeared linked to parvovirus B19, influenza, CMV and Epstein-Barr virus. According to the authors, the approach could potentially be generalized to other disease states and immunological phenotypes. A later genetic analysis associated a missense DCLRE1C variant with V-gene and J-gene trimming of TCR beta chains, and an independent cohort replicated the association.

Library construction relied on the immunoSEQ multiplex PCR assay. For the multiplex PCR, a mixture combining 60 forward primers for TCR Vbeta segments and 13 reverse primers for TCR Jbeta segments was used. A multiplex PCR assay on genomic DNA amplified the CDR3 region of rearranged TCR beta genes. On the Illumina HiSeq System, the amplified TCR beta libraries were sequenced as 87-base-pair reads. Per the source publication's procedure: Across the 600 to 700 repertoires, a later analysis counted roughly 77 million unique TCR beta chains, around 11 million of which were shared by at least two donors. To remove PCR and sequencing errors, raw reads were error-corrected and collapsed into unique sequences using a nearest-neighbor algorithm that merged closely related sequences. V, D and J gene segments were assigned by aligning CDR3 sequences to IMGT reference sequences. Each retained sequence needed at least a six-nucleotide match to both a V gene segment and a J gene segment. Rearrangements were classified as productive when the CDR3 lacked stop codons and remained in frame with V and J, and all other rearrangements were classified as non-productive. CDR3 was defined by IMGT convention, running from the second conserved V-encoded cysteine to the conserved J-encoded phenylalanine. The earlier analysis of 587 of the donors excluded sequences that lacked an unambiguous match to a single V gene segment. In an earlier analysis of 450 to 750 of the donors, a V segment was called functional when productive rearrangements were above 56.7%, and segregating when the standard deviation between donors exceeded 5%. A statistical classification framework was built to diagnose cytomegalovirus status from the catalog of TCR beta chain sequences. In a later analysis, TCR nucleotide sequences were compared against IMGT/GENE-DB human TR gene sequences so that V and J genes could be assigned. In a later analysis, CDR3 sequences and most-parsimonious VDJ recombination scenarios were assigned using the TCRdist pipeline. In a later analysis, each TCR beta chain was defined by its CDR3 amino acid sequence together with its V-gene family, and reads without a unique V-gene family were excluded. A later analysis removed 592 highly shared, low-generation-probability nucleotide sequences to deal with suspected cross-contamination and a sequencing artifact. A later analysis calculated a clonal expansion index for each public chain from normalized within-repertoire ranks of inferred template counts. In a later analysis, generation probabilities were computed with a VDJ recombination model fitted to out-of-frame rearrangements, and the resulting probabilities were checked against IGoR. A later analysis scored TCR-TCR, TCR-HLA and TCR-CMV co-occurrence with hypergeometric tests, applying a repertoire-size bias correction to TCR pairs. In a later analysis, false discovery rates were estimated by permuting HLA or CMV assignments 20 times. In a later analysis, co-occurring TCRs were grouped with DBSCAN, and TCRdist sequence similarity was added when clustering was performed within HLA-allele-positive subsets. Co-occurrence clustering excluded repertoires with fewer than 30,000 or more than 120,000 public chains, plus five with anomalous nucleotide sharing. TCRdb carries this immuneACCESS record with in-frame sequences only. Its versions omit some clonotypes, under half of them owing to an unresolved V gene in the studies checked, with the rest unexplained. V and J calls and clone size are given by that table; D and trimming were obtained from the DNA. This sample comprises some 120,000 clones, over 65% of them detected only once. 1.8% of the sample is taken by the ten largest.

Here the chain combines TRBV7-3 and TRBJ2-5, with the D gene not clear enough to name. This clonotype originated in a man between 18 and 29 years old in good health and CMV-seronegative. The specimen was PBMCs. The base sequence is TGTGCCAGCAGCTTCAGTAACCAAGAGACCCAGTACTTC. Its product reads: CASSFSNQETQYF.